The sequence of this TCR beta chain was determined in a study of blood T cell repertoires in COVID-19. Study-wide context: Samples came from the United States, Italy and Spain, spanning acute and convalescent COVID-19. T cells, B-cell-depleted T cells, or PBMCs provided the cDNA or gDNA that served as material.

The CDR3 consists of 14 residues. Trimming removed 3 bases from V and 3 bases from J; junction bases left unmatched: 3. Germline CDR1 is SEHNR and CDR2 is FQNEAQ (reference sequence). The protocol was immunoSEQ multiplex PCR, while the TCRdb copy is restricted to in-frame clones and leaves out a portion. The data contain approximately 190,000 clones, about 90% of them singletons. The source material was peripheral blood. The chain carries TRBV7-9 and TRBJ1-2; 8 nucleotides line up with TRBD1. The TCR sequence derives from a man in his sixties with active or convalescent COVID-19. In DNA form, the CDR3 reads TGTGCCAGCAGCTTCACAGGGGGGGACTATGGCTACACCTTC. Translation: CASSFTGGDYGYTF. Complete variable domain (other parts from reference TRBV7-9 and TRBJ1-2): DTGVSQNPRHKITKRGQNVTFRCDPISEHNRLYWYRQTLGQGPEFLTYFQNEAQLEKSRLLSDRFSAERPKGSFSTLEIQRTEQGDSAMYLCASSFTGGDYGYTFGSGTRLTVV.